The 14 T cell receptor beta chains below all came from one sample that was sequenced in a study of blood T cell repertoires in COVID-19. TCRdb keeps only in-frame clones here, not all; method: immunoSEQ multiplex PCR. The sample lists hundreds of thousands of clones; 84% were seen once. The source material was PBMCs or T cells enriched from blood (not recorded which). These receptors were obtained from a woman aged 40-49 years who had recovered from COVID-19.

V and J are TRBV5-1 and TRBJ2-2, with D unclear. Between the trimmed V and J ends, which lost 1 base and 3 bases, there was a span of 10 bases. Germline lookup yields CDR1 SGHRS and CDR2 YFSETQ. The CDR3 runs 15 residues. The CDR3 region is CASSLMAGHTGELFF. The DNA for the CDR3 is TGCGCCAGCAGCTTGATGGCAGGCCACACCGGGGAGCTGTTTTTT.

This chain links TRBV5-1 with TRBJ2-5; perhaps TRBD1 as D (6 bases). The CDR3 has 15 amino acids. The V gene's germline CDR1 is SGHRS and CDR2 YFSETQ. Trimming removed 4 bases at V and 1 base at J, with 14 bases between. The CDR3 sequence: CASSPLEDSQETQYF. In nucleotides, the CDR3 is TGCGCCAGCAGCCCTTTAGAGGACAGCCAAGAGACCCAGTACTTC. The entire variable domain, with the rest obtained from reference TRBV5-1 and TRBJ2-5, is as follows: KAGVTQTPRYLIKTRGQQVTLSCSPISGHRSVSWYQQTPGQGLQFLFEYFSETQRNKGNFPGRFSGRQFSNSRSEMNVSTLELGDSALYLCASSPLEDSQETQYFGPGTRLLVL.

The CDR3 region is CASSRLYYTDTQYF. The CDR3 DNA is TGTGCCAGCAGCCGCCTTTACTACACAGATACGCAGTATTTT. J is TRBJ2-3 and V is TRBV3-1 (or the pseudogene TRBV3-2); D uncertain. The CDR3 is 14 residues long. Trimming removed 4 bases at V and 2 bases at J, with 10 bases between. CDR1 is LGHDT and CDR2 is YNNKEL in the germline V gene (reference sequence).

The genes are TRBV28 and TRBJ1-6; D might be TRBD1 (6 bases). Trimming took off 5 bases at V and 0 bases at J, with 17 bases between the two ends. Germline V gene data show CDR1 as MDHEN and CDR2 as SYDVKM. CDR3 length equals 18 residues. The CDR3 is CASSPGHSPASYNSPLHF. In nucleotides, the CDR3 is TGTGCCAGCAGTCCGGGACACTCACCCGCCTCCTATAATTCACCCCTCCACTTT. Based on the CDR3 plus reference TRBV28 and TRBJ1-6, the full variable domain is DVKVTQSSRYLVKRTGEKVFLECVQDMDHENMFWYRQDPGLGLRLIYFSYDVKMKEKGDIPEGYSVSREKKERFSLILESASTNQTSMYLCASSPGHSPASYNSPLHFGNGTRLTVT.

The rearrangement joins TRBV3-1 (or the pseudogene TRBV3-2) to TRBJ2-1; TRBD2 agrees at 10 bases. CDR3 length: 17 amino acids. Germline V CDR1 and CDR2: LGHDT, YNNKEL (reference sequence). The junction had 7 bases not matched to a gene; V was cut back by 4 bases and J by 1 base. The CDR3 loop is CASSRGLAGESYNEQFF. In DNA form, the CDR3 reads TGTGCCAGCAGCCGAGGGCTAGCGGGAGAATCCTACAATGAGCAGTTCTTC.

This sequence joins TRBV19 and TRBJ1-5; 8 nucleotides line up with TRBD1. This CDR3 contains 16 residues. The germline CDR1 and CDR2 sequences are LNHDA and SQIVND (reference sequence). The J segment lost 7 bases and the V segment lost 1 base, leaving 9 bases of the junction unmatched. The CDR3 nucleotides are TGTGCCAGTAGTATAGTATCAGGGGGCGCCGGACAGCCCCAGCATTTT. It codes for CASSIVSGGAGQPQHF.

J is TRBJ2-5 and V is TRBV9, with D maybe TRBD2 (5 bases). Trimming cost V 0 bases and J 7 bases, with 16 bases left between them. The CDR3 has 15 amino acids. The germline V gene has CDR1 SGDLS and CDR2 YYNGEE. The CDR3: CASSVDGGVAGTQYF. The CDR3 bases are TGTGCCAGCAGCGTAGATGGAGGAGTAGCCGGGACCCAGTACTTC.

The genes are TRBV6-5 and TRBJ2-1; weak D call: TRBD2 (6 bases). The CDR3 sequence is 16 residues long. The V end was cut by 0 bases, the J end by 6 bases, with 15 bases between. In germline, CDR1 is MNHEY, CDR2 SVGAGI. CDR3: CASSYSPGSGSNEQFF. CDR3 DNA sequence: TGTGCCAGCAGTTACTCGCCCGGGAGTGGTTCCAATGAGCAGTTCTTC.

The chain links TRBV5-4 to TRBJ1-1; D is possibly TRBD1 (6 bases). The CDR3 covers 17 residues. CDR1 and CDR2 from the germline V gene are SGHNT and YYREEE (reference sequence). Trimming cost V 2 bases and J 0 bases, with 17 bases left between them. As DNA, the CDR3 is TGTGCCAGCAGCTTAGACAGGACCATATACATGAACACTGAAGCTTTCTTT. Its translation is CASSLDRTIYMNTEAFF.

This chain connects TRBV6-2 or TRBV6-3 to TRBJ2-7, with TRBD2 matching over 11 bases. Per the germline V gene, CDR1 is MNHEY and CDR2 is SVGEGT. The CDR3 has 16 residues. With 6 bases clipped from V and 4 bases from J, the junction kept 11 bases outside the gene matches. The CDR3 spells CASSRLTSGSPYEQYV. CDR3 bases: TGTGCCAGCAGCAGACTCACTAGCGGGAGCCCATACGAGCAGTACGTC.

This clone occurred a few times. CDR3 sequence reads: CASRDRGLLNEKLFF. In DNA, the CDR3 is TGTGCCAGCAGGGACAGGGGGCTATTAAATGAAAAACTGTTTTTT. The chain has TRBV2 and TRBJ1-4; TRBD1 aligns across 11 bases. CDR3 length equals 15 residues. After removal of 6 bases from V and 5 bases from J, the junction contained 5 bases not matched to a gene. Germline V gene sequence: CDR1 SNHLY, CDR2 FYNNEI.

The V call is TRBV9, the J call TRBJ1-5; TRBD1 is a possible D gene (6 bases). Germline V CDR1 and CDR2: SGDLS, YYNGEE. The CDR3 sequence is 13 residues long. Trimming left V 3 bases short and J 4 bases short, with 8 bases between. In nucleotides, the CDR3 is TGTGCCAGCAGCGGTCAGGGGAATCAGCCCCAGCATTTT. This gives the protein CASSGQGNQPQHF.

This chain connects TRBV11-2 to TRBJ2-3; the D is unclear. The V end was cut by 4 bases, the J end by 7 bases, with 6 bases between. The germline CDR1 and CDR2 sequences are SGHAT and FQNNGV. The CDR3 is 11 residues long. The CDR3 protein is CASSSQNTQYF. DNA of the CDR3: TGTGCCAGCAGCTCCCAGAATACGCAGTATTTT.

This clone was seen repeatedly, ten times or more. The V and J genes are TRBV6-4 and TRBJ2-1; 9 bases line up with TRBD2. V was clipped by 3 bases and J by 4 bases; unmatched bases: 4. The V gene's germline CDR1 is MRHNA and CDR2 SNTAGT. This CDR3 has 15 amino acids. The CDR3 spells CASSEASGKYNEQFF. CDR3 DNA sequence: TGTGCCAGCAGTGAGGCTAGCGGGAAGTACAATGAGCAGTTCTTC.